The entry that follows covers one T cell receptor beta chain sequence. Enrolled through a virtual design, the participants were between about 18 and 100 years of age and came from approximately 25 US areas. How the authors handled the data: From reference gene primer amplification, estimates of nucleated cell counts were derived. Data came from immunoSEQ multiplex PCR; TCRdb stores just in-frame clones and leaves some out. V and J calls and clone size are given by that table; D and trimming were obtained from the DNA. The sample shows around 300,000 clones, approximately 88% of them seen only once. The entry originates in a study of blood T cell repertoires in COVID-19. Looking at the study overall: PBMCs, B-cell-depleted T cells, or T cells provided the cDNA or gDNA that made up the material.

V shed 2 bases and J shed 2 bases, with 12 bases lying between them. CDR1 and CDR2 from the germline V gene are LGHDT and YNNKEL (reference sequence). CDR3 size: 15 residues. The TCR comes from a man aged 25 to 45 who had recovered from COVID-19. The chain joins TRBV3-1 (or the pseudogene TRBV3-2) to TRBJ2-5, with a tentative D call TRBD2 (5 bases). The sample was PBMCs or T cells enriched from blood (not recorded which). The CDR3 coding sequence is TGTGCCAGCAGCCAACGCCCTAGCTATCAAGAGACCCAGTACTTC. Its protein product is CASSQRPSYQETQYF.